The rows below give T cell receptor beta chains drawn from one sample of a study of OX40 agonist ivuxolimab in advanced cancers. The assay was immunoSEQ multiplex PCR, and TCRdb's table has in-frame clones only and misses some. The sample consists of 60,000 or so clones, about 86% of them appearing once. This material consisted of CD4+ or CD8+ T cells sorted from blood, taken in a trial of the OX40 agonist ivuxolimab. The receptors were gathered from an adult with an advanced solid tumor such as melanoma, head and neck, liver or kidney cancer. Both conserved end residues are part of each CDR3. The D gene is left open where the match is weak. Where a row states a size, it is once, few, many or the class of an expanded clone; other rows omit it.

len	v_gene	j_gene	abundance	d_gene	CDR3aa	CDR3nt
13	TRBV5-4	TRBJ1-1	NA	TRBD1	CASSLTGGNEAFF	TGTGCCAGCAGCTTGACAGGGGGCAATGAAGCTTTCTTT
14	TRBV29-1	TRBJ2-1	NA	TRBD2	CSVFPSGRLNEQFF	TGCAGCGTTTTCCCCAGCGGGAGACTCAATGAGCAGTTCTTC
16	TRBV5-1	TRBJ1-4	NA	NA	CASSLAGTSGNEKLFF	TGCGCCAGCAGCTTGGCCGGGACATCTGGGAATGAAAAACTGTTTTTT
14	TRBV2	TRBJ1-1	NA	NA	CASSKQGENTEAFF	TGTGCCAGCAGTAAACAGGGTGAGAACACTGAAGCTTTCTTT
16	TRBV10-3	TRBJ2-3	NA	NA	CAISETGTINTDTQYF	TGTGCCATCAGCGAAACCGGGACCATAAACACAGATACGCAGTATTTT
11	TRBV20-1	TRBJ1-2	NA	NA	CSASEGGGYTF	TGCAGTGCTTCCGAGGGGGGTGGCTACACCTTC
13	TRBV19	TRBJ2-3	NA	TRBD2	CASIGGITDTQYF	TGTGCCAGTATCGGGGGGATCACAGATACGCAGTATTTT
11	TRBV20-1	TRBJ2-1	NA	NA	CSARDLGEQFF	TGCAGTGCTAGAGACTTAGGTGAGCAGTTCTTC
17	TRBV14	TRBJ2-5	NA	NA	CASSQDQWLRGWRTQYF	TGTGCCAGCAGCCAAGATCAATGGCTAAGGGGTTGGCGGACCCAGTACTTC
14	TRBV7-3	TRBJ2-3	NA	TRBD2	CASSKLATTDTQYF	TGTGCCAGCAGCAAACTAGCGACCACAGATACGCAGTATTTT
11	TRBV28	TRBJ2-7	NA	NA	CASLSSYEQYF	TGTGCCAGCCTGTCGTCGTACGAGCAGTACTTC
16	TRBV7-8	TRBJ1-5	NA	TRBD1	CASSLSSGGSHQPQHF	TGTGCCAGCAGCTTAAGTTCAGGGGGCTCTCATCAGCCCCAGCATTTT
15	TRBV2	TRBJ2-2	NA	TRBD1	CASRGTGRNTGELFF	TGTGCCAGCAGGGGGACAGGGAGAAACACCGGGGAGCTGTTTTTT
16	TRBV4-1	TRBJ1-3	NA	NA	CASSQEGSSSGNTIYF	TGCGCCAGCAGCCAAGAAGGTTCCAGCTCTGGAAACACCATATATTTT
15	TRBV7-8	TRBJ1-5	NA	TRBD1	CASSLSEQGNQPQHF	TGTGCCAGCAGCTTAAGTGAACAGGGGAATCAGCCCCAGCATTTT
16	TRBV18	TRBJ1-1	NA	TRBD1	CASSPAQGGAGTEAFF	TGTGCCAGCTCACCCGCTCAAGGGGGCGCAGGTACTGAAGCTTTCTTT
14	TRBV5-1	TRBJ1-1	once	NA	CASSSPGMNTEAFF	TGCGCCAGCAGCTCTCCGGGGATGAACACTGAAGCTTTCTTT